The 18 T cell receptor beta chains below come from one sample, sequenced in a study of cytomegalovirus exposure and HLA in healthy donors. Profiled with immunoSEQ multiplex PCR; TCRdb holds only in-frame clones, not every one. The sample has 150,000 to 200,000 clones, approximately 89% seen once; the top ten hold about 9.3%. What was sequenced was PBMCs. These receptor sequences come from a woman between 18 and 29 years old in good health and CMV-seropositive.

This clone came up once. V usage is TRBV12-5 and J usage is TRBJ2-3; 10 bases fit TRBD1. With V trimmed by 5 bases and J by 0 bases, 2 bases remained unmatched. Germline assignment: CDR1 LGHNT and CDR2 FRNRAP. The CDR3 sequence is 15 residues long. As DNA, the CDR3 is TGTGCTAGTGGTACGGGACAGGGGAGCACAGATACGCAGTATTTT. It codes for CASGTGQGSTDTQYF.

This clone was counted once. The chain recombines TRBV15 with TRBJ2-2; 10 bases are shared with TRBD1. The CDR3 has 14 amino acids. V shed 9 bases and J 5 bases; nucleotides not matched to a gene: 6. Looked up from germline, CDR1 is LNHNV and CDR2 is YYDKDF (reference sequence). The DNA for the CDR3 is TGTGCCACTAACCGGGACAGGGGAACCGGGGAGCTGTTTTTT. It specifies CATNRDRGTGELFF.

This chain joins TRBV6-4 and TRBJ2-1; 9 bases match TRBD1. Germline trimming cut 3 bases from V and 6 bases from J; bases unmatched to any gene: 3. Germline V gene lookup returns CDR1 MRHNA and CDR2 SNTAGT. CDR3 length: 14 residues. The CDR3 protein is CASSEETGGNEQFF. CDR3 bases: TGTGCCAGCAGTGAAGAGACAGGGGGCAATGAGCAGTTCTTC.

This clone was observed a single time. The V gene is TRBV19, the J gene TRBJ2-7; possible D gene TRBD1, 6 bases. The V end lost 0 bases, the J end lost 4 bases, and 13 bases lay between the germline ends. The CDR3 has 15 residues. Germline V gene data show CDR1 as LNHDA and CDR2 as SQIVND (reference sequence). CDR3 protein: CASSIDSTGRYEQYF. The CDR3 DNA sequence: TGTGCCAGTAGTATAGACTCGACAGGACGGTACGAGCAGTACTTC.

This rearrangement joins TRBV7-3 to TRBJ2-3; D possibly corresponds to TRBD2 (6 bases). This CDR3 has 14 amino acids. Germline V lookup: CDR1 SGHTA, CDR2 FQGTGA. Trimming removed 2 bases from V and 6 bases from J, with 12 bases in between. The CDR3 nucleotides are TGTGCCAGCAGCTTAGGAGGGACTTGGGATACGCAGTATTTT. It codes for CASSLGGTWDTQYF.

The chain employs TRBV15 and TRBJ2-1; no definite D call. CDR1 and CDR2 from the germline V gene are LNHNV and YYDKDF (reference sequence). CDR3 size: 16 residues. The V end lost 0 bases, the J end lost 5 bases, and 14 bases lay between the germline ends. CDR3 residues: CATSRDLSATDNEQFF. CDR3 sequence (DNA): TGTGCCACCAGCAGAGATCTGAGCGCGACCGACAATGAGCAGTTCTTC.

The V gene is TRBV7-6, the J gene TRBJ2-6, with D possibly TRBD2 on 6 matching bases. Germline V gene sequence: CDR1 SGHVS, CDR2 FNYEAQ. This CDR3 has 21 residues. Trimming took off 1 base at V and 0 bases at J, with 22 bases between the two ends. CDR3 region: CASSLVYQSAGYYSGANVLTF. CDR3 nucleotides: TGTGCCAGCAGCTTAGTTTATCAGTCGGCGGGATATTACTCTGGGGCCAACGTCCTGACTTTC.

The chain is built from TRBV5-1 and TRBJ2-7, with D perhaps matching TRBD1 (5 bases). The V gene lost 0 bases and the J gene lost 2 bases, with 15 bases spanning the gap. CDR1 is SGHRS, CDR2 YFSETQ, per germline. The CDR3 covers 16 residues. The CDR3: CASSLAPTAIAYEQYF. In DNA, the CDR3 is TGCGCCAGCAGCTTGGCTCCGACAGCCATCGCCTACGAGCAGTACTTC.

This sequence joins TRBV5-1 and TRBJ2-1, with 9 bases lining up with TRBD1. Germline values: CDR1 SGHRS, CDR2 YFSETQ. With V trimmed by 7 bases and J by 7 bases, 9 bases remained unmatched. The CDR3 covers 14 residues. The CDR3 DNA reads TGCGCCAGCTGCTACAGGGGGCCTGGGAATGAGCAGTTCTTC. It translates to CASCYRGPGNEQFF.

The chain links TRBV4-1 to TRBJ2-7; the match to TRBD2 covers 7 bases. The CDR3 consists of 15 residues. The J segment lost 1 base and the V segment lost 1 base, leaving 4 bases of the junction unmatched. Germline V gives CDR1 MGHRA, CDR2 YSYEKL. CDR3 region: CASSQAQRGSYEQYF. The CDR3 DNA follows: TGCGCCAGCAGCCAAGCCCAGCGGGGTTCCTACGAGCAGTACTTC.

This chain connects TRBV5-1 to TRBJ2-3, with 7 bases identical to TRBD1. Germline trimming cut 3 bases from V and 4 bases from J; bases unmatched to any gene: 8. This CDR3 contains 15 residues. Germline assignment: CDR1 SGHRS and CDR2 YFSETQ. The CDR3 DNA reads as TGCGCCAGCAGCTCCCAGACAGGGTTGTCAGATACGCAGTATTTT. The encoded protein is CASSSQTGLSDTQYF.

The chain joins TRBV6-5 to TRBJ2-3; 8 nucleotides line up with TRBD1. Germline V CDR1 and CDR2: MNHEY, SVGAGI. V shed 4 bases and J 4 bases; nucleotides not matched to a gene: 10. The CDR3 loop spans 16 amino acids. CDR3 region: CASSLEWTGMSDTQYF. CDR3 sequence (DNA): TGTGCCAGCAGTTTGGAGTGGACAGGGATGTCAGATACGCAGTATTTT.

The V gene is TRBV5-1, the J gene TRBJ2-1; the match to TRBD2 covers 10 bases. The V segment lost 1 base and the J segment 10 bases; nucleotides outside the gene matches: 5. The CDR3 contains 14 residues. Germline lookup yields CDR1 SGHRS and CDR2 YFSETQ. The CDR3 is CASSLSSGSREQFF. As DNA, the CDR3 is TGCGCCAGCAGCTTGTCTAGCGGGAGTCGCGAGCAGTTCTTC.

J is TRBJ2-1 and V is TRBV4-1; 7 positions agree with TRBD1. Looked up from germline, CDR1 is MGHRA and CDR2 is YSYEKL. Unmatched junction bases numbered 19, after V lost 0 bases and J lost 5 bases. The CDR3 sequence is 20 residues long. This CDR3 reads CASSQEMLDRAPPGDNEQFF. In DNA form, the CDR3 reads TGCGCCAGCAGCCAAGAGATGCTCGACAGGGCACCCCCCGGAGACAATGAGCAGTTCTTC.

J is TRBJ1-4 and V is TRBV29-1, with D perhaps matching TRBD1 (5 bases). The CDR3 totals 14 residues. Germline V gives CDR1 SQVTM, CDR2 ANQGSEA. Trimming removed 4 bases at V and 4 bases at J, with 13 bases between. The chain's CDR3 is CSVGSGTFNEKLFF. The CDR3 DNA sequence: TGCAGCGTTGGGAGCGGGACTTTTAATGAAAAACTGTTTTTT.

This clone has a single count. The chain combines TRBV25-1 with TRBJ2-5; D unresolved. The CDR3 runs 11 residues. Germline V gene sequence: CDR1 MGHDK, CDR2 SYGVNS. The V gene lost 5 bases and the J gene lost 1 base, with 2 bases spanning the gap. For the CDR3, the DNA is TGTGCCAGCAGTCGCCAAGAGACCCAGTACTTC. The encoded protein is CASSRQETQYF.

This chain connects TRBV18 to TRBJ2-3; D might be TRBD1 (6 bases). The CDR3 totals 15 residues. Germline V gene lookup returns CDR1 KGHSH and CDR2 LQKENI. The V end was cut by 4 bases, the J end by 3 bases, with 14 bases between. CDR3 loop: CASSLNRARTDTQYF. The CDR3 DNA reads as TGTGCCAGCTCACTTAACAGGGCTCGGACAGATACGCAGTATTTT.

CDR3 sequence reads: CASSLTGPNTEAFF. The CDR3 bases are TGTGCCAGCAGCTTAACAGGGCCCAACACTGAAGCTTTCTTT. The chain combines TRBV2 with TRBJ1-1, with D possibly matching TRBD1 (6 bases). The CDR3 is 14 residues long. CDR1 is SNHLY, CDR2 FYNNEI, per germline. V dropped 6 bases and J dropped 2 bases, with 13 bases sitting between them.